Each of the 27 T cell receptor beta chains below was sequenced from the same sample in a study of T cell repertoires in cytomegalovirus infection. From the reads, TCRdb called clonotypes with MiXCR, one entry per CDR3 protein. The sample records over 300,000 distinct CDR3 sequences, 8% to 10% being singletons. The source material was PBMCs. The receptor source for this set is a human donor in good health (CMV status not recorded). Some clones in this sample may be carry-over from other donors' samples.

This clonotype was picked up a small number of times. This chain joins TRBV11-2 and TRBJ2-1; maybe TRBD2 (6 bases). The germline V gene has CDR1 SGHAT and CDR2 FQNNGV. Trimming cost V 2 bases and J 6 bases, with 11 bases left between them. This CDR3 region has 14 residues. The CDR3 spells CASSLWWEANEQFF. The CDR3 DNA is TGTGCCAGCAGCTTATGGTGGGAGGCCAATGAGCAGTTCTTC.

In its sample, this clonotype was seen many times. The CDR3: CASSSSGIHSGNTIYF. Here the CDR3 DNA reads TGTGCCAGCAGTTCATCAGGGATTCACTCTGGAAACACCATATATTTT. This chain connects TRBV28 to TRBJ1-3, with D possibly TRBD1 on 5 matching bases. The CDR3 has 16 residues. Germline V gene data show CDR1 as MDHEN and CDR2 as SYDVKM. V gave up 4 bases and J gave up 0 bases, with 13 bases separating them.

In this sample, this clonotype turned up a few times. This chain links TRBV27 with TRBJ2-1; 13 bases match TRBD2. J gave up 6 bases and V 6 bases, and 5 bases lay outside the gene matches. The CDR3 extends over 15 amino acids. CDR1 is MNHEY, CDR2 SMNVEV, per germline (reference sequence). CDR3 loop: CASRFRLAGGNEQFF. The CDR3 bases are TGTGCCAGCAGATTTAGACTAGCGGGGGGCAATGAGCAGTTCTTC.

This clonotype was picked up many times. V gene TRBV7-3 combines with J gene TRBJ2-1; 9 bases are a match to TRBD2. Trimming cost V 1 base and J 7 bases; bases outside gene matches: 8. Germline lookup yields CDR1 SGHTA and CDR2 FQGTGA. The CDR3 consists of 16 residues. CDR3 sequence reads: CASSLMPAGGRNEQFF. CDR3 nucleotides: TGTGCCAGCAGCTTAATGCCAGCGGGAGGTCGTAATGAGCAGTTCTTC.

This clonotype was observed a handful of times. The V call is TRBV3-1, the J call TRBJ2-1, with 14 positions matching TRBD2. The CDR3 loop spans 17 amino acids. V gave up 3 bases and J gave up 6 bases; unmatched junction bases: 7. Looked up from germline, CDR1 is LGHDT and CDR2 is YNNKEL (reference sequence). The CDR3 DNA reads TGTGCCAGCAGCCACTTGGCCGGGACTAGCGGGAGCAATGAGCAGTTCTTC. Protein: CASSHLAGTSGSNEQFF.

In this sample, this clonotype turned up a few times. This sequence joins TRBV20-1 and TRBJ2-1; 9 positions match TRBD2. V lost 2 bases and J lost 1; bases outside the gene matches: 12. This CDR3 comprises 18 residues. Germline V lookup: CDR1 DFQATT, CDR2 SNEGSKA (reference sequence). The CDR3, as DNA: TGCAGTGCTAGATCAGGGGAGCGGGGGGTAGCATCCTACAATGAGCAGTTCTTC. Translated, it gives CSARSGERGVASYNEQFF.

This clonotype occurred a few times. The chain is built from TRBV6-2 or TRBV6-3 and TRBJ2-7; 7 bases line up with TRBD1. Germline CDR1 MNHEY, CDR2 SVGEGT. This CDR3 spans 15 amino acids. V dropped 5 bases and J dropped 2; count of bases not matched to a gene: 9. The CDR3 protein is CASSPRQGVPYEQYF. The CDR3 DNA reads as TGTGCCAGCAGTCCTCGACAGGGAGTCCCCTACGAGCAGTACTTC.

This clonotype was seen many times. The genes are TRBV7-8 and TRBJ2-1; 9 bases are a match to TRBD2. CDR3 length: 19 amino acids. CDR1 and CDR2 (germline): SGHVS, FQNEAQ. V lost 2 bases and J lost 6; bases outside the gene matches: 17. The CDR3 DNA reads TGTGCCAGCAGCTTAAGGAACAGGGGTTATAGCGGGGGAGGCAATGAGCAGTTCTTC. Translation gives CASSLRNRGYSGGGNEQFF.

This chain connects TRBV7-6 to TRBJ2-1; tentative D call: TRBD2 (6 bases). Germline V gives CDR1 SGHVS, CDR2 FNYEAQ. Trimming removed 5 bases from V and 8 bases from J, with 13 bases in between. This CDR3 has 13 amino acids. The CDR3 bases are TGTGCCAGCAGCCCGGGGGACTTTGATGAGCAGTTCTTC. This encodes CASSPGDFDEQFF.

A few counts support this clonotype. The CDR3 here is CASRINNQPQHF. CDR3 sequence (DNA): TGTGCCAGCAGGATAAACAATCAGCCCCAGCATTTT. J is TRBJ1-5 and V is TRBV28; D remains unclear. Germline CDR1 MDHEN, CDR2 SYDVKM. The CDR3 extends over 12 amino acids. Trimming took off 6 bases at V and 3 bases at J, with 6 bases between the two ends.

The chain couples TRBV7-2 to TRBJ2-1; 7 bases fit TRBD2. Per germline, CDR1 SGHTA and CDR2 FQGNSA. CDR3 length: 14 amino acids. Trimming took 3 bases from V and 8 from J; bases not matched to a gene: 7. The CDR3 nucleotides read TGTGCCAGCAGCTTTGACGGGGGGAAGTATGAGCAGTTCTTC. Translated: CASSFDGGKYEQFF.

This clonotype has just a few counts. V is TRBV7-9 and J is TRBJ1-1; 9 bases line up with TRBD1. V dropped 5 bases and J dropped 9; count of bases not matched to a gene: 10. Germline lookup yields CDR1 SEHNR and CDR2 FQNEAQ (reference sequence). The length of the CDR3 is 14 residues. Written as DNA, the CDR3 is TGTGCCAGCAGCCACCAGACCGACAGGGGGAAAGCTTTCTTT. Protein: CASSHQTDRGKAFF.

This clonotype was recorded many times. The chain recombines TRBV6-1 with TRBJ1-3; the D gene is possibly TRBD1 (6 bases). CDR1 and CDR2 (germline): MNHNS, SASEGT. The V end was cut by 2 bases, the J end by 4 bases, with 15 bases between. This CDR3 has 16 amino acids. The CDR3 sequence: CASSENPGAGGNTIYF. DNA of the CDR3: TGTGCCAGCAGTGAAAATCCGGGGGCAGGAGGAAACACCATATATTTT.

This clonotype was counted ten times or more. The J gene is TRBJ1-1, the V gene TRBV28, with 9 bases aligning to TRBD1. After removal of 2 bases from V and 4 bases from J, the junction contained 11 bases not matched to a gene. The CDR3 is 17 amino acids. The germline CDR1 and CDR2 sequences are MDHEN and SYDVKM. The CDR3 DNA reads TGTGCCAGCAGTTTAGGAATAGTCGGGACAGGGTTCACTGAAGCTTTCTTT. Translated: CASSLGIVGTGFTEAFF.

The chain joins TRBV12-3 or TRBV12-4 to TRBJ1-3; D gene ambiguous. The V end was cut by 4 bases, the J end by 2 bases, with 15 bases between. The CDR3 is 16 residues long. CDR3 DNA: TGTGCCAGCAGTTCCCCGAGGACTCGAACTGGAAACACCATATATTTT. Its protein product is CASSSPRTRTGNTIYF.

The chain recombines TRBV9 with TRBJ2-1, with D possibly TRBD1 on 6 matching bases. Germline V gene data show CDR1 as SGDLS and CDR2 as YYNGEE. Trimming cost V 0 bases and J 8 bases, with 24 bases left between them. The CDR3 length is 18 residues. The CDR3 reads CASSVGLSRDIRVHEQFF. The CDR3 coding sequence is TGTGCCAGCAGCGTAGGGCTGTCCCGGGACATTCGGGTCCATGAGCAGTTCTTC.

This clonotype came up a few times. This rearrangement joins TRBV6-2 or TRBV6-3 to TRBJ1-1, with no clear D. The V and J ends lost 6 bases and 7 bases respectively, with 12 bases between them. The germline gives CDR1 MNHEY, CDR2 SVGEGT. This CDR3 comprises 12 residues. CDR3 region: CASRTGSFEAFF. DNA of the CDR3: TGTGCCAGCAGGACTGGGAGCTTTGAAGCTTTCTTT.

This clonotype was seen ten or more times. V usage is TRBV7-2 and J usage is TRBJ2-5, with D possibly called TRBD1 or TRBD2 (5 bases each). The germline V and J ends were trimmed by 0 bases and 4 bases, with 9 bases remaining between them. The germline CDR1 and CDR2 sequences are SGHTA and FQGNSA. The CDR3 spans 14 residues. CDR3 residues: CASSLAGALETQYF. In DNA, the CDR3 is TGTGCCAGCAGCTTAGCCGGGGCCCTAGAGACCCAGTACTTC.

This clonotype was counted at least ten times. This chain connects TRBV7-2 to TRBJ2-2; no reliable D call. The V end was cut by 1 base, the J end by 5 bases, with 11 bases between. CDR1 and CDR2 from the germline V gene are SGHTA and FQGNSA. This CDR3 is built from 15 residues. The CDR3: CASSLGFAQTGELFF. DNA of the CDR3: TGTGCCAGCAGCTTAGGTTTCGCGCAAACCGGGGAGCTGTTTTTT.

Ten or more counts support this clonotype. This sequence joins TRBV12-3 or TRBV12-4 and TRBJ2-1; 8 bases line up with TRBD2. Germline trimming cut 3 bases from V and 4 bases from J; bases unmatched to any gene: 5. This CDR3 is built from 15 residues. In nucleotides, the CDR3 is TGTGCCAGCAGTTTTGGCGGGAGGATTTACAATGAGCAGTTCTTC. Amino acid sequence: CASSFGGRIYNEQFF.

This clonotype was counted many times. The chain uses TRBV11-2 and TRBJ1-4, with 8 bases identical to TRBD1. This CDR3 has 17 residues. V was pared by 1 base and J by 4 bases, with 8 bases of the junction left unmatched. In germline, CDR1 is SGHAT, CDR2 FQNNGV. Written as DNA, the CDR3 is TGTGCCAGCAGCTTAGGCGACAGGGGAGGACTTAATGAAAAACTGTTTTTT. It codes for CASSLGDRGGLNEKLFF.

The chain carries TRBV7-2 and TRBJ1-4, with D possibly being TRBD1 (5 bases). The V end lost 5 bases, the J end lost 8 bases, and 12 bases lay between the germline ends. Germline values: CDR1 SGHTA, CDR2 FQGNSA. This CDR3 has 13 amino acids. CDR3 DNA: TGTGCCAGCAGCACGAGCAGGGTGGAAAAACTGTTTTTT. Translation: CASSTSRVEKLFF.

This clonotype was found a few times. The chain is built from TRBV28 and TRBJ2-7; 7 bases agree with TRBD1. The CDR3 sequence is 14 residues long. Germline lookup yields CDR1 MDHEN and CDR2 SYDVKM. The V and J ends lost 3 bases and 3 bases, in that order; junction bases with no gene match: 5. The CDR3, as DNA: TGTGCCAGCAGTTTGTCGGGACAGTTCTACGAGCAGTACTTC. This translates into CASSLSGQFYEQYF.

This clonotype turned up a few times. The chain uses TRBV7-2 and TRBJ1-1, with D maybe TRBD1 (5 bases). Germline V lookup: CDR1 SGHTA, CDR2 FQGNSA. Trimming shortened V by 8 bases and J by 3 bases, and 7 bases separated the two germline ends. CDR3 length equals 11 residues. The CDR3 bases are TGTGCCAGCGGCAGGGACACTGAAGCTTTCTTT. Translating gives CASGRDTEAFF.

This clonotype was picked up many times. The CDR3, as DNA: TGTGCCAGCAGTCAGGAGAAGGGGCTCTTGAATCAGCCCCAGCATTTT. It codes for CASSQEKGLLNQPQHF. V gene TRBV2 combines with J gene TRBJ1-5, with D possibly being TRBD1 (5 bases). The germline CDR1 and CDR2 sequences are SNHLY and FYNNEI. This CDR3 comprises 16 residues. Trimming stripped 5 bases from V and 4 bases from J, with 18 bases between.

This chain connects TRBV10-3 to TRBJ2-7, with TRBD1 as a possible D gene (5 bases). Germline CDR1 is ENHRY and CDR2 is SYGVKD. V dropped 0 bases and J dropped 9 bases, with 18 bases sitting between them. This CDR3 has 15 amino acids. CDR3 in amino acids: CAISESGHPLGVQYF. Here the CDR3 DNA reads TGTGCCATCAGTGAGTCCGGACACCCCCTTGGGGTGCAGTACTTC.

This chain links TRBV27 with TRBJ2-3; D may be TRBD2 (6 bases). Trimming removed 4 bases from V and 5 bases from J, with 7 bases in between. The CDR3 has 12 amino acids. Germline assignment: CDR1 MNHEY and CDR2 SMNVEV (reference sequence). CDR3 region: CASSWGLDTQYF. The CDR3, as DNA: TGTGCCAGCAGTTGGGGACTAGATACGCAGTATTTT.